The 26 T cell receptor beta chains listed next were all sequenced from one sample in a study of blood T cell repertoires in COVID-19. The data were produced by immunoSEQ multiplex PCR, yet TCRdb's version contains in-frame clones alone and is incomplete. This sample has about 400,000 clones; roughly 90% occur once, and the top ten carry roughly 3%. Source material: PBMCs or T cells enriched from blood (not recorded which). These receptors all stem from a woman aged 25 to 45 who had recovered from COVID-19.

This rearrangement joins TRBV28 to TRBJ2-7, with D possibly TRBD1 on 6 matching bases. V lost 6 bases and J lost 2, with 14 bases in between. The V gene's germline CDR1 is MDHEN and CDR2 SYDVKM. CDR3 length equals 14 residues. In nucleotides, the CDR3 is TGTGCCAGCAGACCGACAGGTTTGACCTACGAGCAGTACTTC. Translated: CASRPTGLTYEQYF.

The chain recombines TRBV9 with TRBJ1-2; 8 bases match TRBD1. This CDR3 has 15 residues. The germline gives CDR1 SGDLS, CDR2 YYNGEE. J was trimmed by 0 bases and V by 4 bases; bases with no gene match: 5. The CDR3 is CASSLTGGSNYGYTF. The CDR3 DNA follows: TGTGCCAGCAGCCTAACAGGGGGATCTAACTATGGCTACACCTTC.

The CDR3 DNA follows: TGCACCAGCAGCCAAGGCCCCGGACTAGCGGGAGCCGGTGAGCAGTTCTTC. Residues: CTSSQGPGLAGAGEQFF. The gene calls are TRBV1 and TRBJ2-1; TRBD2, the table's D call, lacks a check against the DNA. TRBV1 is marked as a pseudogene. This CDR3 is built from 17 residues.

This clone was recorded a few times. The chain uses TRBV14 and TRBJ2-7, with 7 bases lining up with TRBD1. Germline assignment: CDR1 SGHDN and CDR2 FVKESK. The CDR3 sequence is 17 residues long. The ends lost 4 bases at V and 3 bases at J; junction bases unmatched: 15. The CDR3 coding sequence is TGTGCCAGCAGCCCGAGCGGTTTTAGACAGGGCAACTACGAGCAGTACTTC. Its protein product is CASSPSGFRQGNYEQYF.

This clone occurred once. This chain uses TRBV11-2 with TRBJ2-7; the match to TRBD2 covers 10 bases. With V trimmed by 4 bases and J by 3 bases, 9 bases remained unmatched. There are 16 residues in the CDR3. Germline V CDR1 and CDR2: SGHAT, FQNNGV. CDR3 coding DNA: TGTGCCAGCAGCTCCAGGACTAGCGGTACTGTCTACGAGCAGTACTTC. This codes for CASSSRTSGTVYEQYF.

This clone was seen once. The V gene is TRBV7-8, the J gene TRBJ2-5; D might be TRBD2 (5 bases). Germline lookup yields CDR1 SGHVS and CDR2 FQNEAQ. The CDR3 is 16 amino acids. V was clipped by 1 base and J by 5 bases, with 17 bases between them. The CDR3 loop is CASSLGTVILAETQYF. The CDR3 region has the DNA TGTGCCAGCAGCTTAGGTACCGTGATTTTAGCGGAGACCCAGTACTTC.

This clone was found once. DNA for the CDR3: TGCGCCAGCAGCTGGAGTAGCGGGAGGGCCGACGAGCAGTACTTC. This encodes CASSWSSGRADEQYF. The chain uses TRBV5-1 and TRBJ2-7; the match to TRBD2 covers 11 bases. Per germline, CDR1 SGHRS and CDR2 YFSETQ. J was trimmed by 5 bases and V by 3 bases; bases with no gene match: 7. The CDR3 sequence is 15 residues long.

A few counts support this clone. The rearrangement uses TRBV7-9 and TRBJ2-7; a weak D match, TRBD1 (6 bases). V lost 7 bases, J lost 0 bases, and 13 bases lay in between. The CDR3 extends over 14 amino acids. Germline CDR1 reads SEHNR; CDR2 reads FQNEAQ (reference sequence). The CDR3 region is CASTQGSSSYEQYF. Here the CDR3 DNA reads TGTGCCAGCACCCAGGGGTCGAGCTCCTACGAGCAGTACTTC.

The chain recombines TRBV6-5 with TRBJ1-2; no clear D. V was trimmed by 4 bases and J by 4 bases, leaving 13 bases between them. The CDR3 spans 14 residues. CDR1 and CDR2 (germline): MNHEY, SVGAGI. The CDR3 coding sequence is TGTGCCAGCAGTTCCCCCTCAGAAAGCTATGGCTACACCTTC. Translating gives CASSSPSESYGYTF.

The chain carries TRBV19 and TRBJ1-6; a possible D gene is TRBD1 (6 bases). Germline V lookup: CDR1 LNHDA, CDR2 SQIVND (reference sequence). V lost 1 base and J 7 bases, leaving 11 bases between the germline ends. CDR3 length: 15 amino acids. CDR3 nucleotides: TGTGCCAGTAGTATAGTTTGGCAGGGGAATTCACCCCTCCACTTT. Protein sequence: CASSIVWQGNSPLHF. Filled out from reference TRBV19 and TRBJ1-6, the complete variable domain reads DGGITQSPKYLFRKEGQNVTLSCEQNLNHDAMYWYRQDPGQGLRLIYYSQIVNDFQKGDIAEGYSVSREKKESFPLTVTSAQKNPTAFYLCASSIVWQGNSPLHFGNGTRLTVT.

The chain has TRBV28 and TRBJ2-7, with 13 bases lining up with TRBD2. The CDR3 is 18 residues long. With V trimmed by 3 bases and J by 3 bases, 11 bases remained unmatched. CDR1 and CDR2 (germline): MDHEN, SYDVKM. The CDR3 reads CASSFIVRRTSGSYEQYF. The CDR3 DNA is TGTGCCAGCAGTTTTATAGTCCGCCGGACTAGCGGGAGCTACGAGCAGTACTTC. Combining the CDR3 with reference TRBV28 and TRBJ2-7 gives the whole variable domain DVKVTQSSRYLVKRTGEKVFLECVQDMDHENMFWYRQDPGLGLRLIYFSYDVKMKEKGDIPEGYSVSREKKERFSLILESASTNQTSMYLCASSFIVRRTSGSYEQYFGPGTRLTVT.

CDR3 sequence reads: CASSENPEETQYF. The CDR3 DNA is TGTGCCAGCAGTGAAAACCCGGAAGAGACCCAGTACTTC. The chain is built from TRBV2 and TRBJ2-5; the D is unclear. The germline V and J ends were trimmed by 2 bases and 3 bases, with 7 bases remaining between them. The CDR3 length is 13 residues. Per the germline V gene, CDR1 is SNHLY and CDR2 is FYNNEI.

The gene calls are TRBV19 and TRBJ1-5, with 8 bases matching TRBD1. Germline V CDR1 and CDR2: LNHDA, SQIVND (reference sequence). The CDR3 is 18 amino acids. V trimming: 1 base; J trimming: 6 bases; junction bases outside the gene matches: 14. CDR3 bases: TGTGCCAGTAGTATAGGAGGGAACAGGGGGAGACCGGGTCAGCCCCAGCATTTT. As protein: CASSIGGNRGRPGQPQHF.

To note about this clone: The identical CDR3 is also encoded by other nucleotide sequences in the sample. The V and J genes are TRBV7-2 and TRBJ2-7; D possibly corresponds to TRBD1 (6 bases). The V gene lost 2 bases and the J gene lost 0 bases, with 8 bases spanning the gap. The CDR3 has 14 residues. Germline V gene lookup returns CDR1 SGHTA and CDR2 FQGNSA. The CDR3, as DNA: TGTGCCAGCAGCTTACAGGGGTCCTCCTACGAGCAGTACTTC. This sequence encodes CASSLQGSSYEQYF.

The chain combines TRBV6-2 or TRBV6-3 with TRBJ1-5; 9 bases line up with TRBD1. In germline, CDR1 is MNHEY, CDR2 SVGEGT. J gave up 7 bases and V 5 bases, and 12 bases lay outside the gene matches. The CDR3 contains 16 residues. The CDR3 reads CASSPSRDRDGQPQHF. CDR3 coding DNA: TGTGCCAGCAGTCCGTCCCGGGACAGGGACGGCCAGCCCCAGCATTTT.

The genes are TRBV28 and TRBJ2-3, with unresolved D. Germline V CDR1 and CDR2: MDHEN, SYDVKM. Trimming took 3 bases from V and 8 from J, leaving 6 bases between them. The CDR3 totals 11 residues. The CDR3 is CASSLTGTQYF. The CDR3, as DNA: TGTGCCAGCAGTTTGACGGGTACGCAGTATTTT.

The chain uses TRBV7-2 and TRBJ2-1, with 7 bases identical to TRBD2. Germline CDR1 reads SGHTA; CDR2 reads FQGNSA. CDR3 size: 12 residues. The V gene end was trimmed by 6 bases and the J gene end by 9 bases; junction bases not matched to a gene: 5. The CDR3 here is CASSFGLVEQFF. In nucleotides, the CDR3 is TGTGCCAGCAGTTTCGGACTAGTTGAGCAGTTCTTC.

The chain has TRBV5-1 and TRBJ2-1; D gene ambiguous. The CDR3 totals 17 residues. Germline CDR1 and CDR2: SGHRS and YFSETQ. Trimming stripped 0 bases from V and 0 bases from J, with 13 bases between. CDR3 DNA: TGCGCCAGCAGCTTGGCTCCTGGCCTCAGCTCCTACAATGAGCAGTTCTTC. Translation: CASSLAPGLSSYNEQFF.

The chain carries TRBV5-4 and TRBJ2-7; TRBD1 matches 9 bases. Germline trimming cut 4 bases from V and 6 bases from J; bases unmatched to any gene: 5. This CDR3 is built from 13 residues. Germline CDR1 SGHNT, CDR2 YYREEE (reference sequence). The CDR3 region is CASSLRDRAEQYF. The CDR3 nucleotides are TGTGCCAGCAGCCTCCGGGACAGGGCCGAGCAGTACTTC.

In nucleotides, the CDR3 is TGTGCCAGCAGTCTTCTTTTTGTGGACTCCGAAGCCGATGGCTACACCTTC. Its protein product is CASSLLFVDSEADGYTF. The chain couples TRBV28 to TRBJ1-2; D is ambiguous. Deletions cut 5 bases from V and 6 bases from J, with 25 bases between. CDR3 size: 17 residues. Germline V gene lookup returns CDR1 MDHEN and CDR2 SYDVKM.

The chain joins TRBV10-3 to TRBJ2-2; D is perhaps TRBD2 (6 bases). The CDR3 runs to 16 residues. The V and J ends lost 5 bases and 4 bases respectively, with 17 bases between them. Germline loops: CDR1 ENHRY, CDR2 SYGVKD. The CDR3 is CAISNTRGDSTGELFF. CDR3 in DNA: TGTGCCATCAGTAACACCCGCGGGGACTCCACCGGGGAGCTGTTTTTT.

This chain uses TRBV27 with TRBJ2-7; D is uncertain. The CDR3 consists of 12 residues. Looked up from germline, CDR1 is MNHEY and CDR2 is SMNVEV (reference sequence). Trimming took 4 bases from V and 6 from J, leaving 10 bases between them. In DNA form, the CDR3 reads TGTGCCAGCAGTTCAAGCCCCGGCGAGCAGTACTTC. Its protein product is CASSSSPGEQYF.

The CDR3 loop is CASSLAGGQDTQYF. DNA for the CDR3: TGTGCCAGCAGCTTAGCGGGGGGGCAAGATACGCAGTATTTT. The chain couples TRBV27 to TRBJ2-3; 11 bases are a match to TRBD2. From germline, CDR1 is MNHEY and CDR2 SMNVEV (reference sequence). After removal of 6 bases from V and 5 bases from J, the junction contained 4 bases not matched to a gene. CDR3 length: 14 amino acids.

The chain uses TRBV5-4 and TRBJ2-5; the D gene is possibly TRBD2 (6 bases). This CDR3 region has 14 residues. The V end was cut by 5 bases, the J end by 2 bases, with 13 bases between. The V gene's germline CDR1 is SGHNT and CDR2 YYREEE (reference sequence). CDR3 nucleotides: TGTGCCAGCAGACCAGCGGGTGCTCAAGAGACCCAGTACTTC. It specifies CASRPAGAQETQYF. The full variable domain, its missing parts supplied by reference TRBV5-4 and TRBJ2-5, is ETGVTQSPTHLIKTRGQQVTLRCSSQSGHNTVSWYQQALGQGPQFIFQYYREEENGRGNFPPRFSGLQFPNYSSELNVNALELDDSALYLCASRPAGAQETQYFGPGTRLLVL.

The chain recombines TRBV5-4 with TRBJ1-1, with unresolved D. Trimming removed 0 bases from V and 0 bases from J, with 12 bases in between. CDR1 and CDR2 (germline): SGHNT, YYREEE (reference sequence). The CDR3 is 16 residues long. The CDR3 nucleotides are TGTGCCAGCAGCTTGGGGTGGGAGGGTATGAACACTGAAGCTTTCTTT. Its protein is CASSLGWEGMNTEAFF. The full variable domain, in which reference TRBV5-4 and TRBJ1-1 provide the parts outside the CDR3, is ETGVTQSPTHLIKTRGQQVTLRCSSQSGHNTVSWYQQALGQGPQFIFQYYREEENGRGNFPPRFSGLQFPNYSSELNVNALELDDSALYLCASSLGWEGMNTEAFFGQGTRLTVV.

The V and J genes are TRBV12-3 or TRBV12-4 and TRBJ2-5; D may be TRBD2 (6 bases). The CDR3 is 13 residues long. Between the trimmed V and J ends, which lost 8 bases and 5 bases, there was a span of 15 bases. The CDR3 coding sequence is TGTGCCAGCCGCCCTAGTGGGGGGGAGACCCAGTACTTC. Its protein is CASRPSGGETQYF.